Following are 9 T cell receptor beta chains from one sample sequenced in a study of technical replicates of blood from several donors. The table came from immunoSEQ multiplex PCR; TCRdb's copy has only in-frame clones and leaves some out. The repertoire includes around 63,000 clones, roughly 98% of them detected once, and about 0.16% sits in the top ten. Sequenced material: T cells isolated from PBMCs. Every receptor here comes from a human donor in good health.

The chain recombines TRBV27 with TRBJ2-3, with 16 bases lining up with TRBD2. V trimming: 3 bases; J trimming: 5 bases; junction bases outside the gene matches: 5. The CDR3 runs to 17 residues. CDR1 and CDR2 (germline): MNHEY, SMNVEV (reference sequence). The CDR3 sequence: CASSFGGLAGGEDTQYF. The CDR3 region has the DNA TGTGCCAGCAGTTTTGGGGGACTAGCGGGAGGGGAAGATACGCAGTATTTT.

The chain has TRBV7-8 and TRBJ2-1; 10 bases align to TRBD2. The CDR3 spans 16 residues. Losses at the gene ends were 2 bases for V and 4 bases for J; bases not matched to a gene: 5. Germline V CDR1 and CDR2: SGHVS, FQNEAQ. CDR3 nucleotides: TGTGCCAGCAGCTTAAAGACTAGCGGGCCTTACAATGAGCAGTTCTTC. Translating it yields CASSLKTSGPYNEQFF. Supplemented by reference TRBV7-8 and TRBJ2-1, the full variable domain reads GAGVSQSPRYKVAKRGQDVALRCDPISGHVSLFWYQQALGQGPEFLTYFQNEAQLDKSGLPSDRFFAERPEGSVSTLKIQRTQQEDSAVYLCASSLKTSGPYNEQFFGPGTRLTVL.

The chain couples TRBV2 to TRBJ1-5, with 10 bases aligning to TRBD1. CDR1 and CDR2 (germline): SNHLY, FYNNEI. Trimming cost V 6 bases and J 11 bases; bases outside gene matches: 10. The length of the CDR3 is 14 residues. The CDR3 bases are TGTGCCAGCAGGGGGACAGGGGCGGAATTAGCCCAGCATTTT. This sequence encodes CASRGTGAELAQHF.

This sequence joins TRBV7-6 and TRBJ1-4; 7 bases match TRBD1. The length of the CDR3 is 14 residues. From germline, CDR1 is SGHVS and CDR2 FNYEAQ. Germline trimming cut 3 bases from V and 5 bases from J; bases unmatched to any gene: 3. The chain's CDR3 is CASSFVQGNEKLFF. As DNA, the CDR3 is TGTGCCAGCAGCTTTGTACAGGGGAATGAAAAACTGTTTTTT.

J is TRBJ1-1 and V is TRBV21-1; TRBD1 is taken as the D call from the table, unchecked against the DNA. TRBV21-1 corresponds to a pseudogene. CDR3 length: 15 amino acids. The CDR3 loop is CAREYRRAGGTEAFF. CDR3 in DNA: TGTGCCAGAGAGTACAGGCGGGCAGGGGGCACTGAAGCTTTCTTT.

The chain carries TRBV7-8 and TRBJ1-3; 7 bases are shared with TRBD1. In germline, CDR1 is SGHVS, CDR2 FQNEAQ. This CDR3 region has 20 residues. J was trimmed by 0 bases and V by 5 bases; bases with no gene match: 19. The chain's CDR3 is CASSLGRYGQVGGSGNTIYF. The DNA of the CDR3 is TGTGCCAGCAGCCTAGGACGGTACGGACAGGTCGGCGGCTCTGGAAACACCATATATTTT.

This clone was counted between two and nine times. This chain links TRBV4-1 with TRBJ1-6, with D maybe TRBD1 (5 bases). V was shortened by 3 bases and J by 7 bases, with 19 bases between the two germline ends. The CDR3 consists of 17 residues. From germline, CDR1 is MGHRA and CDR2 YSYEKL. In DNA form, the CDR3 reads TGCGCCAGCAGCCATGACCCAGGGCTTATTGTCAATTCACCCCTCCACTTT. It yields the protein CASSHDPGLIVNSPLHF.

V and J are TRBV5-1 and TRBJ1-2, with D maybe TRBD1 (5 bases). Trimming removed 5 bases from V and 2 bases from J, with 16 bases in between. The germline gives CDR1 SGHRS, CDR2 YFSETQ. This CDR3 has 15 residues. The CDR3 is CASRQSSGTNYGYTF. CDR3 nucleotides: TGCGCCAGCAGACAATCGAGCGGGACCAACTATGGCTACACCTTC.

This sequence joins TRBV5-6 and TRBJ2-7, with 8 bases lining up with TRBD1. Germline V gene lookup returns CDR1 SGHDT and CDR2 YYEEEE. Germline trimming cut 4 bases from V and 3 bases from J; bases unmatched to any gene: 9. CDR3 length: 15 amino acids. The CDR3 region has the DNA TGTGCCAGCAGCCTGATCGACAGGGGAAACTACGAGCAGTACTTC. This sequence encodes CASSLIDRGNYEQYF.